A single sample is the source of the 22 T cell receptor beta chains below, sequenced in a study of blood T cell repertoires in COVID-19. The protocol was immunoSEQ multiplex PCR, while the TCRdb copy is restricted to in-frame clones and leaves out a portion. The sample carries roughly 410,000 clones, approximately 88% recorded once. Sequencing was done on a sample of peripheral blood. These receptors were obtained from a man in his forties with acute or convalescent COVID-19.

The chain combines TRBV2 with TRBJ1-1; 7 bases align to TRBD1. Looked up from germline, CDR1 is SNHLY and CDR2 is FYNNEI. The CDR3 runs to 16 residues. The junction had 9 bases not matched to a gene; V was cut back by 5 bases and J by 0 bases. CDR3: CASSLQRGRMNTEAFF. The CDR3, as DNA: TGTGCCAGCAGTCTTCAAAGGGGGCGGATGAACACTGAAGCTTTCTTT.

This clone appeared once. The chain carries TRBV5-4 and TRBJ2-1; 14 nucleotides align to TRBD2. The germline gives CDR1 SGHNT, CDR2 YYREEE (reference sequence). The CDR3 consists of 17 residues. J was trimmed by 6 bases and V by 3 bases; bases with no gene match: 8. CDR3 loop: CASSYGLAGGVGNEQFF. As DNA, the CDR3 is TGTGCCAGCAGCTACGGACTAGCGGGAGGAGTTGGCAATGAGCAGTTCTTC.

The chain uses TRBV11-1 and TRBJ1-1; TRBD1 matches at 9 bases. The length of the CDR3 is 14 residues. The germline CDR1 and CDR2 sequences are SGHAT and FQDESV (reference sequence). Losses at the gene ends were 4 bases for V and 5 bases for J; bases not matched to a gene: 5. The CDR3 spells CASSSRQGGTEAFF. The CDR3 nucleotides are TGTGCCAGCAGCTCGCGACAGGGGGGGACTGAAGCTTTCTTT.

This clone has at least ten counts. The V call is TRBV2, the J call TRBJ1-1, with D possibly matching TRBD1 (6 bases). V gave up 7 bases and J gave up 3 bases, with 12 bases separating them. The CDR3 has 13 residues. Germline CDR1 is SNHLY and CDR2 is FYNNEI. The CDR3 protein is CASIEGGDTEAFF. The CDR3 bases are TGTGCCAGCATAGAGGGGGGGGACACTGAAGCTTTCTTT.

The chain is built from TRBV5-1 and TRBJ2-1; the match to TRBD2 covers 12 bases. CDR3 length: 14 residues. Germline CDR1 is SGHRS and CDR2 is YFSETQ. V lost 3 bases, J lost 8 bases, and 3 bases stayed unmatched. CDR3 in amino acids: CASSSSGGADEQFF. CDR3 coding DNA: TGCGCCAGCAGCTCTAGCGGGGGGGCGGATGAGCAGTTCTTC. Supplemented by reference TRBV5-1 and TRBJ2-1, the full variable domain reads KAGVTQTPRYLIKTRGQQVTLSCSPISGHRSVSWYQQTPGQGLQFLFEYFSETQRNKGNFPGRFSGRQFSNSRSEMNVSTLELGDSALYLCASSSSGGADEQFFGPGTRLTVL.

The gene calls are TRBV6-5 and TRBJ2-7; TRBD1 matches at 9 bases. Trimming took 9 bases from V and 5 from J; bases not matched to a gene: 8. The germline CDR1 and CDR2 sequences are MNHEY and SVGAGI. This CDR3 has 13 residues. CDR3 in amino acids: CASTTGGRDEQYF. In nucleotides, the CDR3 is TGTGCCAGTACGACAGGGGGTCGGGACGAGCAGTACTTC.

The gene calls are TRBV7-2 and TRBJ1-3; 7 bases agree with TRBD1. Germline assignment: CDR1 SGHTA and CDR2 FQGNSA. The junction had 8 bases not matched to a gene; V was cut back by 5 bases and J by 1 base. This CDR3 region has 16 residues. DNA for the CDR3: TGTGCCAGCAGCGCCGGCGGGACAGCATCTGGAAACACCATATATTTT. Protein: CASSAGGTASGNTIYF.

The chain has TRBV9 and TRBJ1-1, with TRBD1 matching over 7 bases. The V gene end was trimmed by 1 base and the J gene end by 6 bases; junction bases not matched to a gene: 6. The germline CDR1 and CDR2 sequences are SGDLS and YYNGEE. The CDR3 length is 14 residues. The CDR3 loop is CASSVWDRQAEAFF. The CDR3 DNA follows: TGTGCCAGCAGCGTATGGGACAGACAGGCTGAAGCTTTCTTT.

This chain links TRBV7-9 with TRBJ2-4; perhaps TRBD1 as D (5 bases). The germline V gene encodes CDR1 SEHNR and CDR2 FQNEAQ (reference sequence). CDR3 length: 15 amino acids. Trimming took 5 bases from V and 0 from J, leaving 11 bases between them. CDR3: CASSPDRLAKNIQYF. Here the CDR3 DNA reads TGTGCCAGCAGCCCCGACAGACTAGCCAAAAACATTCAGTACTTC.

The rearrangement joins TRBV6-5 to TRBJ2-1, with 11 bases that match TRBD2. V dropped 6 bases and J dropped 7; count of bases not matched to a gene: 8. CDR3 length: 15 residues. From germline, CDR1 is MNHEY and CDR2 SVGAGI. The CDR3: CASSIAGGPQNEQFF. As DNA, the CDR3 is TGTGCCAGCAGCATAGCGGGGGGGCCTCAAAATGAGCAGTTCTTC.

The chain uses TRBV2 and TRBJ2-1; possibly TRBD2 for D (5 bases). V shed 3 bases and J shed 2 bases, with 20 bases lying between them. There are 18 residues in the CDR3. Germline V gives CDR1 SNHLY, CDR2 FYNNEI. For the CDR3, the DNA is TGTGCCAGCAGTGATAATTTCCGGACTCCTGAGCCCTACAATGAGCAGTTCTTC. It is translated as CASSDNFRTPEPYNEQFF.

V is TRBV5-6 and J is TRBJ2-4; tentative D call: TRBD1 (5 bases). Trimming took off 4 bases at V and 14 bases at J, with 16 bases between the two ends. CDR1 and CDR2 from the germline V gene are SGHDT and YYEEEE. The CDR3 spans 12 residues. CDR3 sequence reads: CASSNEWGREYF. DNA of the CDR3: TGTGCCAGCAGCAACGAATGGGGCAGGGAGTACTTC.

This clone was seen just once. The chain employs TRBV28 and TRBJ2-1; a weak D match, TRBD2 (5 bases). CDR1 and CDR2 from the germline V gene are MDHEN and SYDVKM. Trimming took 6 bases from V and 6 from J, leaving 15 bases between them. This CDR3 spans 14 amino acids. Written as DNA, the CDR3 is TGTGCCAGCAGATCTCCGCTAGCAAGCAATGAGCAGTTCTTC. Translated, it gives CASRSPLASNEQFF.

The chain carries TRBV3-1 (or the pseudogene TRBV3-2) and TRBJ2-1; 8 nucleotides match TRBD2. After removal of 4 bases from V and 6 bases from J, the junction contained 5 bases not matched to a gene. Germline lookup yields CDR1 LGHDT and CDR2 YNNKEL (reference sequence). The CDR3 consists of 14 residues. The CDR3: CASSPRGGSNEQFF. The CDR3 DNA reads as TGTGCCAGCAGCCCACGGGGGGGGTCCAATGAGCAGTTCTTC.

The chain combines TRBV24-1 with TRBJ2-2; 8 bases fit TRBD1. CDR1 is KGHDR and CDR2 is SFDVKD in the germline V gene. This CDR3 is 14 amino acids long. The ends lost 7 bases at V and 3 bases at J; junction bases unmatched: 3. CDR3 loop: CATSGQGDTGELFF. CDR3 nucleotides: TGTGCCACCAGCGGACAGGGCGACACCGGGGAGCTGTTTTTT.

The J gene is TRBJ2-7, the V gene TRBV2; tentative D call: TRBD1 (6 bases). The CDR3 contains 13 residues. V gave up 4 bases and J gave up 1 base, with 8 bases separating them. Germline-derived CDR1 and CDR2 are SNHLY and FYNNEI. The CDR3 region has the DNA TGTGCCAGCAGTGGTGGACAGTCCTACGAGCAGTACTTC. It specifies CASSGGQSYEQYF.

V usage is TRBV29-1 and J usage is TRBJ2-7; the match to TRBD1 covers 8 bases. This CDR3 region has 13 residues. Germline CDR1 SQVTM, CDR2 ANQGSEA. Losses at the gene ends were 7 bases for V and 0 bases for J; bases not matched to a gene: 5. CDR3 nucleotides: TGCAGCGGGACAGGGAGAAACTCCTACGAGCAGTACTTC. As protein: CSGTGRNSYEQYF.

The rearrangement uses TRBV12-3 or TRBV12-4 and TRBJ2-2; D gene ambiguous. Between the trimmed V and J ends, which lost 7 bases and 8 bases, there was a span of 14 bases. There are 13 residues in the CDR3. DNA for the CDR3: TGTGCCAGCAACAGAAAAGTGTGGGGGGAGCTGTTTTTT. This translates into CASNRKVWGELFF.

The CDR3 nucleotides read TGTGCCAGCAGACGACCCGAGGGGGCACGTACTGAAGCTTTCTTT. The encoded protein is CASRRPEGARTEAFF. The chain has TRBV6-9 and TRBJ1-1; 7 nucleotides align to TRBD1. CDR1 is MNHGY, CDR2 SVAAGI, per germline. V shed 6 bases and J 5 bases; nucleotides not matched to a gene: 12. This CDR3 is 15 amino acids long.

This rearrangement joins TRBV28 to TRBJ1-1, with 7 bases lining up with TRBD1. Germline-derived CDR1 and CDR2 are MDHEN and SYDVKM. The CDR3 covers 14 residues. V trimming: 6 bases; J trimming: 0 bases; junction bases outside the gene matches: 4. In DNA form, the CDR3 reads TGTGCCAGCAGGACAGGGACCCTGAACACTGAAGCTTTCTTT. Encoded protein: CASRTGTLNTEAFF.

The gene calls are TRBV7-3 and TRBJ1-5, with a weak D call TRBD1 (5 bases). Germline CDR1 SGHTA, CDR2 FQGTGA. The CDR3 contains 13 residues. Trimming removed 5 bases at V and 6 bases at J, with 11 bases between. CDR3 sequence reads: CASSQGRGQPQHF. The CDR3 nucleotides are TGTGCCAGCAGCCAGGGAAGGGGTCAGCCCCAGCATTTT.

Only a few counts were recorded for this clone. The gene calls are TRBV27 and TRBJ2-1, with TRBD2 matching over 14 bases. This CDR3 comprises 17 residues. With V trimmed by 1 base and J by 7 bases, 6 bases remained unmatched. The germline V gene has CDR1 MNHEY and CDR2 SMNVEV (reference sequence). CDR3 coding DNA: TGTGCCAGCAGTTTATGGACTAGCGGGAGGAACCCAAATGAGCAGTTCTTC. Its translation is CASSLWTSGRNPNEQFF.